This T cell receptor (beta chain) is from a study of T cells in Graves' hyperthyroidism and ophthalmopathy. The V gene's germline CDR1 is LNHNV and CDR2 YYDKDF (reference sequence). Trimming removed 0 bases from V and 6 bases from J, with 11 bases in between. The CDR3 has 14 residues. Using RNA transcripts as the source, TCR beta CDR3 regions were amplified. The primer set for the first-round RT-PCR of the TCR CDR3 was HTBI. TCRdb redid the calling of the multiplex PCR reads with MiXCR, one entry per CDR3 protein. This table has fewer than 650,000 distinct CDR3 sequences, approximately 15% appearing once. This clonotype has just a few counts.

V and J are TRBV15 and TRBJ2-5; a possible D gene is TRBD2 (7 bases). This TCR was recovered from a woman between 18 and 29 years old with Graves' ophthalmopathy. Sequenced material: blood. The DNA for the CDR3 is TGTGCCACCAGCAGAGAAAAGGGGGGGCAGACCCAGTACTTC. It codes for CATSREKGGQTQYF.